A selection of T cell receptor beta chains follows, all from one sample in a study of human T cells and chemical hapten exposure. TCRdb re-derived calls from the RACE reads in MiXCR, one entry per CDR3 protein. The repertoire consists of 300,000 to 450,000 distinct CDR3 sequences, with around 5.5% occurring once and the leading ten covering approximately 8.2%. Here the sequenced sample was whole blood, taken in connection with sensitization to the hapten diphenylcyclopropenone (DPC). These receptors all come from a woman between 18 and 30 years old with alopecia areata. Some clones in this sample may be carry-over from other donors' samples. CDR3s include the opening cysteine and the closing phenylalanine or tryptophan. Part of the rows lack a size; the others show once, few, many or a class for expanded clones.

CASSQEGTGRGTQYF	TRBV3-1	few	TRBJ2-5
CASSPSSENTEAFF	TRBV5-1	-	TRBJ1-1
CASSQDLAGDYNEQFF	TRBV4-3	few	TRBJ2-1
CSARRTHSGNTIYF	TRBV20-1	many	TRBJ1-3
CASSLEPAGGVTDTQYF	TRBV5-1	-	TRBJ2-3
CSARDPGTANTEAFF	TRBV20-1	many	TRBJ1-1
CSARDLAGGTNEQFF	TRBV20-1	many	TRBJ2-1
CASRPHGDGYGYTF	TRBV27	-	TRBJ1-2
CASGDGNEKLFF	TRBV28	-	TRBJ1-4
CSAPDPTGPGTEAFF	TRBV20-1	many	TRBJ1-1